This T cell receptor beta chain emerged from a study of T cells in Graves' hyperthyroidism and ophthalmopathy. Overall study context: Once the initial diagnosis was made, peripheral blood was obtained before any treatment.

As concerns this clonotype: Antigen: not known. One junction end disagrees with the germline gene, perhaps due to a read error.

Clinical symptoms, serum thyroxine and TRAb, thyroid ultrasound and orbital computed tomography were used for the diagnoses. Germline CDR1 LGHDT, CDR2 YNNKEL (reference sequence). This CDR3 is built from 15 residues. Study findings and constraints: Blood held most thyroid clonotypes expanded above 0.001 frequency. Model-based prediction identified ophthalmopathy a median 6.5 months prior to its onset.

Using RNA transcripts as the source, TCR beta CDR3 regions were amplified. The HTBI primer set served for first-round RT-PCR of the TCR CDR3. A single record per CDR3 protein comes from TCRdb applying MiXCR to the multiplex PCR reads. The sample contains hundreds of thousands of distinct CDR3 sequences, 20% to 25% of which appear only once. This receptor was obtained from a woman aged 65 to 85 with Graves' ophthalmopathy. The V call is TRBV3-1, the J call TRBJ2-7; D gene unclear. Sequenced input: blood. The CDR3 protein is CATSQGGVLAEEQYF. DNA of the CDR3: TGTGCCACCAGCCAAGGTGGGGTACTCGCCGAAGAGCAGTACTTC.